The rows below give T cell receptor beta chains drawn from one sample of a study of preoperative IRX-2 immunotherapy in early breast cancer. Repertoires were generated with immunoSEQ multiplex PCR, while TCRdb's copy carries only in-frame clones and drops some. The repertoire holds about 3,400 clones, approximately 71% seen once, with 7.3% in the top ten. Here the sequenced sample was tumor tissue, taken after IRX-2 immunotherapy. The origin of the receptors is a human donor with breast cancer. Each CDR3 is given with its conserved first and last residue. D genes are given only for firm matches. Only part of the rows carry a size: once, few, many, or a class if the clone is expanded.

-,TRBV9,TRBD1,TRBJ1-2,TGTGCCAGCAGTTCCCCCTATGGGACAGGGAAACGGTATGGCTACACCTTC,CASSSPYGTGKRYGYTF
-,TRBV11-3,-,TRBJ2-7,TGTGCCAGCAGCCTCCAAAGCGGGACAGTCGAGCAGTACTTC,CASSLQSGTVEQYF
-,TRBV5-1,-,TRBJ1-2,TGCGCCAGCAGCTTGGATAGCAGGGTCTCAGCTAACTATGGCTACACCTTC,CASSLDSRVSANYGYTF
-,TRBV6-8,TRBD2,TRBJ2-5,TGTGCCAGCAGTTACGGACTAGCGGGGGGGCCGGAGACCCAGTACTTC,CASSYGLAGGPETQYF
once,TRBV6-8,-,TRBJ1-5,TGTGCCAGCAGGAGAGGGACGGCGCGTTCCGATCAGCCCCAGCATTTT,CASRRGTARSDQPQHF
-,TRBV18,-,TRBJ2-1,TGTGCCAGCTCACCTTCCGGGACGAACAAGTTCTTC,CASSPSGTNKFF
once,TRBV10-3,-,TRBJ2-2,TGTGCCATCGGGGAGGTAAACACCGGGGAGCTGTTTTTT,CAIGEVNTGELFF
-,TRBV11-3,-,TRBJ1-2,TGTGCCAGCAGGCCCGGGAACCCAGGGGAGGGCTACACCTTC,CASRPGNPGEGYTF
large,TRBV11-3,-,TRBJ2-3,TGTGCCAGCAGCTACCCCTGGCCCGGGGGCACAGATACGCAGTATTTT,CASSYPWPGGTDTQYF
-,TRBV11-3,TRBD1,TRBJ2-7,TGTGCCAGCAGCTTGCGGGACAGGGACTACGAGCAGTACTTC,CASSLRDRDYEQYF
-,TRBV19,-,TRBJ2-7,TGTGCCAGTAGTATAGCAGGGGCAGACTCCTACGAGCAGTACTTC,CASSIAGADSYEQYF
few,TRBV19,TRBD2,TRBJ2-1,TGTGCCAGCTCTACTAGCGGGGGGGACCTGGACCAAAACAATGAGCAGTTCTTC,CASSTSGGDLDQNNEQFF
-,TRBV29-1,TRBD1,TRBJ1-2,TGCAGCGGGGTGGGGACAGGGGGCTCCTATGGCTACACCTTC,CSGVGTGGSYGYTF
few,TRBV19,-,TRBJ2-2,TGTGCCAGTAGTATTATTGGGACCCTTCTTGGGACCGGGGAGCTGTTTTTT,CASSIIGTLLGTGELFF
-,TRBV14,TRBD2,TRBJ2-1,TGTGCCAGCAGCCAAGATCCTGACGGGGGGGCCCGCAATGAGCAGTTCTTC,CASSQDPDGGARNEQFF
-,TRBV6-8,TRBD1,TRBJ2-1,TGTGCCATCAGCCCGGGACAGGGGATTGGGGATGAGCAGTTCTTC,CAISPGQGIGDEQFF
few,TRBV18,TRBD1,TRBJ1-5,TGTGCCAGCTCACTGACAGGGGGCGATCAGCCCCAGCATTTT,CASSLTGGDQPQHF
-,TRBV5-1,-,TRBJ2-3,TGCGCCAGCAGCTTGGACCCGGGGTTGGGTACGCAGTATTTT,CASSLDPGLGTQYF
large,TRBV11-3,TRBD1,TRBJ1-3,TGTGCCAGCAGCTCCTGGCGGACAGGCCATTCTGGAAACACCATATATTTT,CASSSWRTGHSGNTIYF
-,TRBV7-7,TRBD1,TRBJ2-2,TGTGCCAGCAGCTCCCCGACAGGGACGGGCACCGGGGAGCTGTTTTTT,CASSSPTGTGTGELFF
-,TRBV11-3,-,TRBJ1-1,TGTGCCAGCAGCTTTAGTTTCATGAACACTGAAGCTTTCTTT,CASSFSFMNTEAFF
once,TRBV6-8,-,TRBJ1-2,TGTGCCAGCAGTAGCCGGAACTATGGCTACACCTTC,CASSSRNYGYTF
-,TRBV6-8,-,TRBJ2-1,TGTGCCATCAGTGTCCCCCCCGGGGAGGTTAACAATGAGCAGTTCTTC,CAISVPPGEVNNEQFF
once,TRBV5-1,-,TRBJ2-2,TGCGCCAGCACCGCCGGGAACCCGAATACCGGGGAGCTGTTTTTT,CASTAGNPNTGELFF